The 26 T cell receptor beta chains in this list originate from one sample, sequenced in a study of blood T cell repertoires in COVID-19. Only in-frame clones appear in the TCRdb table, and some are missing; sequencing was by immunoSEQ multiplex PCR. This table holds about 250,000 clones, approximately 83% found once. Sequencing input: peripheral blood. All receptors derive from a person between 65 and 80 years old with COVID-19, enrolled during active disease.

CDR3 protein: CASKVKRGTPYEQYF. DNA of the CDR3: TGTGCCAGCAAAGTGAAGCGGGGGACTCCTTACGAGCAGTACTTC. The chain joins TRBV2 to TRBJ2-7; 8 nucleotides agree with TRBD2. Germline CDR1 SNHLY, CDR2 FYNNEI. The CDR3 runs 15 residues. J gave up 4 bases and V 7 bases, and 12 bases lay outside the gene matches.

The chain has TRBV7-9 and TRBJ1-1, with D maybe TRBD1 (5 bases). There are 12 residues in the CDR3. The V gene lost 7 bases and the J gene lost 7 bases, with 13 bases spanning the gap. CDR1 and CDR2 from the germline V gene are SEHNR and FQNEAQ (reference sequence). The CDR3 bases are TGTGCCAGCACCAAAACCGACAGTGAAGCTTTCTTT. Translation: CASTKTDSEAFF.

This chain connects TRBV10-3 to TRBJ1-2; 7 bases agree with TRBD1. The germline gives CDR1 ENHRY, CDR2 SYGVKD. With V trimmed by 7 bases and J by 2 bases, 7 bases remained unmatched. The CDR3 has 14 amino acids. The CDR3 loop reads CAIMKGGENYGYTF. DNA of the CDR3: TGTGCCATCATGAAAGGGGGCGAGAACTATGGCTACACCTTC.

This clone has only one observation. Other DNA variants within this sample encode the same CDR3. This chain links TRBV29-1 with TRBJ2-1, with TRBD1 matching 9 bases. Germline CDR1 SQVTM, CDR2 ANQGSEA. The CDR3 is 11 amino acids. V was pared by 7 bases and J by 8 bases, with 3 bases of the junction left unmatched. This chain's CDR3 is CSADRGHEQFF. CDR3 sequence (DNA): TGCAGCGCGGACAGGGGACATGAGCAGTTCTTC.

The V call is TRBV5-6, the J call TRBJ1-5, with a tentative D call TRBD1 (5 bases). Per germline, CDR1 SGHDT and CDR2 YYEEEE. The CDR3 contains 16 residues. The V end lost 0 bases, the J end lost 6 bases, and 16 bases lay between the germline ends. The CDR3 DNA reads TGTGCCAGCAGCTTGGCCGCAGGGATAGGCGTTCAGCCCCAGCATTTT. It codes for CASSLAAGIGVQPQHF.

V gene TRBV5-1 combines with J gene TRBJ2-1; 7 bases are shared with TRBD2. The CDR3 totals 16 residues. CDR1 and CDR2 (germline): SGHRS, YFSETQ. V lost 1 base and J lost 5; bases outside the gene matches: 9. The CDR3 DNA reads as TGCGCCAGCAGCTTGCTAGGCGACGGGAGGCACAATGAGCAGTTCTTC. Translation gives CASSLLGDGRHNEQFF.

This chain connects TRBV27 to TRBJ2-1; 10 positions agree with TRBD2. The CDR3 extends over 13 amino acids. Germline V lookup: CDR1 MNHEY, CDR2 SMNVEV (reference sequence). With 6 bases clipped from V and 10 bases from J, the junction kept 6 bases outside the gene matches. The CDR3 loop reads CASRASGSHEQFF. In nucleotides, the CDR3 is TGTGCCAGCAGGGCTAGCGGGAGTCACGAGCAGTTCTTC.

The chain uses TRBV19 and TRBJ1-1, with a weak D call TRBD1 (5 bases). V was shortened by 3 bases and J by 11 bases, with 19 bases between the two germline ends. The CDR3 runs to 14 residues. Germline V gene lookup returns CDR1 LNHDA and CDR2 SQIVND (reference sequence). The CDR3 nucleotides read TGTGCCAGTAGTATTGGGGACTTAAACTTGAGGGCTTTCTTT. It codes for CASSIGDLNLRAFF.

The rearrangement links TRBV6-5 to TRBJ1-5; D is perhaps TRBD1 (5 bases). This CDR3 has 13 residues. Trimming took 6 bases from V and 5 from J, leaving 11 bases between them. Germline assignment: CDR1 MNHEY and CDR2 SVGAGI. The CDR3 spells CASRDTPDQPQHF. The CDR3 nucleotides are TGTGCCAGCAGGGACACCCCGGATCAGCCCCAGCATTTT.

The chain uses TRBV5-3 and TRBJ1-3, with D unclear. TRBV5-3 is identified as an open reading frame with a role that is uncertain. The CDR3 has 15 amino acids. The ends were cut back, 4 bases at V and 2 bases at J, with 13 bases in the middle. In DNA, the CDR3 is TGTGCCAGAAGCCACCGGACTGAAGCTGGAAACACCATATATTTT. Its translation: CARSHRTEAGNTIYF.

The chain's CDR3 is CASSLSRRYNEQFF. In nucleotides, the CDR3 is TGTGCCAGCAGCTTAAGCCGCCGGTACAATGAGCAGTTCTTC. The chain has TRBV7-9 and TRBJ2-1; no definite D call. CDR1 and CDR2 (germline): SEHNR, FQNEAQ (reference sequence). The CDR3 sequence is 14 residues long. Deletions cut 2 bases from V and 4 bases from J, with 9 bases between.

V usage is TRBV30 and J usage is TRBJ2-1; D gene ambiguous. CDR1 is GTSNPN and CDR2 is SVGIG in the germline V gene (reference sequence). The CDR3 sequence is 11 residues long. V lost 1 base, J lost 6 bases, and 4 bases lay in between. The CDR3 DNA is TGTGCCTGGAGTGATCGCAATGAGCAGTTCTTC. Translating gives CAWSDRNEQFF.

This chain links TRBV5-1 with TRBJ1-4; D gene ambiguous. CDR1 and CDR2 (germline): SGHRS, YFSETQ. This CDR3 region has 14 residues. Between the trimmed V and J ends, which lost 1 base and 0 bases, there was a span of 4 bases. CDR3 in amino acids: CASSLSATNEKLFF. DNA of the CDR3: TGCGCCAGCAGCTTGTCCGCAACTAATGAAAAACTGTTTTTT.

J is TRBJ1-5 and V is TRBV23-1; 7 bases are shared with TRBD1. TRBV23-1 is an ORF for which the function is uncertain. CDR3 length equals 18 residues. J gave up 1 base and V 5 bases, and 14 bases lay outside the gene matches. The CDR3 DNA is TGCGCCAGCAGTTCTGGCAGGGGGAGAAAATCGAGCAATCAGCCCCAGCATTTT. Its protein product is CASSSGRGRKSSNQPQHF.

This clone was recorded only once. V gene TRBV5-1 combines with J gene TRBJ2-7; 9 nucleotides align to TRBD1. The V and J ends lost 4 bases and 4 bases, in that order; junction bases with no gene match: 12. From germline, CDR1 is SGHRS and CDR2 YFSETQ. The CDR3 spans 16 residues. CDR3 in amino acids: CASSAYRGRDIYEQYF. The CDR3 coding sequence is TGCGCCAGCAGCGCGTACAGGGGGCGCGATATATACGAGCAGTACTTC.

This clone was recorded a few times. As DNA, the CDR3 is TGCGCCAGCAGTCAATCTAAGGAGCGGTGGAGCAATCAGCCCCAGCATTTT. Translating it yields CASSQSKERWSNQPQHF. The gene calls are TRBV23-1 and TRBJ1-5; D is unresolved. TRBV23-1 is classed as an ORF, of uncertain function. The CDR3 contains 17 residues. V was pared by 0 bases and J by 1 base, with 13 bases between.

The table lists this clone with a few counts. The chain employs TRBV19 and TRBJ2-1; 8 bases fit TRBD1. CDR3 length equals 17 residues. Per the germline V gene, CDR1 is LNHDA and CDR2 is SQIVND (reference sequence). Trimming removed 4 bases from V and 3 bases from J; junction bases left unmatched: 11. Here the CDR3 reads CASSRPPQGANYNEQFF. In DNA form, the CDR3 reads TGTGCCAGTAGTAGGCCCCCGCAGGGGGCAAACTACAATGAGCAGTTCTTC.

The J gene is TRBJ2-2, the V gene TRBV7-9, with D unclear. This CDR3 comprises 13 residues. V lost 4 bases to trimming and J lost 6 bases, with 9 bases between them. CDR1 is SEHNR, CDR2 FQNEAQ, per germline (reference sequence). CDR3 in DNA: TGTGCCAGCAGCTCACAGACGGCCGGGGAGCTGTTTTTT. It translates to CASSSQTAGELFF.

The J gene is TRBJ1-6, the V gene TRBV6-5, with D tentatively TRBD1 (5 bases). CDR1 is MNHEY and CDR2 is SVGAGI in the germline V gene. The CDR3 sequence is 16 residues long. Trimming shortened V by 0 bases and J by 10 bases, and 16 bases separated the two germline ends. DNA for the CDR3: TGTGCCAGCAGTTACTCGACGACAGCTCGAAACTCACCCCTCCACTTT. It specifies CASSYSTTARNSPLHF.

This chain joins TRBV19 and TRBJ1-4, with D unresolved. Germline CDR1 is LNHDA and CDR2 is SQIVND (reference sequence). The V end was cut by 6 bases, the J end by 7 bases, with 12 bases between. The CDR3 is 13 amino acids. CDR3 loop: CASSMDPGEKLFF. The CDR3 DNA reads TGTGCCAGTAGCATGGATCCAGGTGAAAAACTGTTTTTT.

The rearrangement uses TRBV28 and TRBJ1-4; D possibly corresponds to TRBD1 (5 bases). The CDR3 contains 17 residues. V was cut by 6 bases and J by 0 bases, with 17 bases left in between. CDR1 is MDHEN and CDR2 is SYDVKM in the germline V gene. CDR3 nucleotides: TGTGCCAGCAGCACGGTAACGGGGGGACCAACTAATGAAAAACTGTTTTTT. It translates to CASSTVTGGPTNEKLFF.

This chain links TRBV25-1 with TRBJ1-2; D possibly corresponds to TRBD1 (5 bases). The CDR3 is 14 residues long. The V end was cut by 4 bases, the J end by 7 bases, with 16 bases between. CDR1 is MGHDK, CDR2 SYGVNS, per germline. The CDR3 nucleotides read TGTGCCAGCAGTGGCCCCACAGGTGGATCTGGCTACACCTTC. Translating gives CASSGPTGGSGYTF.

The V call is TRBV28, the J call TRBJ1-1; the D is unclear. CDR1 MDHEN and CDR2 SYDVKM come from the germline V gene. V dropped 7 bases and J dropped 1 base, with 10 bases sitting between them. This CDR3 has 13 residues. The CDR3 DNA follows: TGTGCCAGCAAGCAATTTACGAACACTGAAGCTTTCTTT. Protein product: CASKQFTNTEAFF.

The V and J genes are TRBV27 and TRBJ1-1; D is unclear. The CDR3 consists of 12 residues. The ends were cut back, 9 bases at V and 1 base at J, with 9 bases in the middle. Germline loops: CDR1 MNHEY, CDR2 SMNVEV (reference sequence). The CDR3: CASWAGNTEAFF. Written as DNA, the CDR3 is TGTGCCAGTTGGGCGGGGAACACTGAAGCTTTCTTT.

This chain uses TRBV6-2 or TRBV6-3 with TRBJ2-3, with 9 bases aligning to TRBD2. V gave up 6 bases and J gave up 5 bases; unmatched junction bases: 21. CDR3 length equals 19 residues. Germline V gene sequence: CDR1 MNHEY, CDR2 SVGEGT. The CDR3, as DNA: TGTGCCAGCAGCCCTTTTAGGGCTGGCGGGAGGGCCGGGGTAGATACGCAGTATTTT. This translates into CASSPFRAGGRAGVDTQYF.

The chain uses TRBV15 and TRBJ2-3; TRBD1 might be the D (5 bases). Germline CDR1 is LNHNV and CDR2 is YYDKDF (reference sequence). Trimming stripped 2 bases from V and 4 bases from J, with 10 bases between. This CDR3 spans 14 amino acids. CDR3 sequence (DNA): TGTGCCACCAGCAGAATTCTAGGGGCAGATACGCAGTATTTT. It is translated as CATSRILGADTQYF.